This T cell receptor beta chain was obtained from a study of neurological immune-mediated disorders. Germline lookup yields CDR1 SGHRS and CDR2 YFSETQ. Deletions cut 4 bases from V and 1 base from J, with 18 bases between. The CDR3 contains 18 residues. In its sample, this clonotype was seen many times. The authors produced cDNA by 5'RACE using 10-nucleotide random UMIs. MiXCR, run by TCRdb on the 5' RACE reads, gives a single entry per CDR3 protein. The sample yields roughly 38,000 distinct CDR3 sequences, roughly 7% seen once. PBMCs stored at -80 C, 2 million in total, were the source of the unsorted libraries.

The chain employs TRBV5-1 and TRBJ2-6, with a tentative D call TRBD1 (6 bases). Material for sequencing was PBMCs. The sequence came from a woman aged 40 to 50 in good health. CDR3 sequence: CASSRLGAQESGANVLTF. CDR3 coding DNA: TGCGCCAGCAGCCGATTGGGGGCGCAGGAGTCTGGGGCCAACGTCCTGACTTTC. The whole variable domain, remainder taken from reference TRBV5-1 and TRBJ2-6, is KAGVTQTPRYLIKTRGQQVTLSCSPISGHRSVSWYQQTPGQGLQFLFEYFSETQRNKGNFPGRFSGRQFSNSRSEMNVSTLELGDSALYLCASSRLGAQESGANVLTFGAGSRLTVL.